This entry concerns a single T cell receptor beta chain. Authors' methods: Estimates of nucleated cell counts were drawn from the amplification of reference gene primers. Method: immunoSEQ multiplex PCR; TCRdb's copy keeps in-frame clones and lacks some. V, J and clone size are those of that table, while D and trimming were read from the DNA. The sample comprises about 100,000 clones, around 91% of which are singletons, and around 32% rests with the top ten. The germline CDR1 and CDR2 sequences are LNHDA and SQIVND (reference sequence). The CDR3 has 15 residues. Trimming cost V 4 bases and J 5 bases, with 17 bases left between them. The data were taken from a study of blood T cell repertoires in COVID-19. Background on the study: Both acute and convalescent COVID-19 samples were obtained from the United States, Italy and Spain. T cells, B-cell-depleted T cells, or PBMCs supplied cDNA or gDNA.

This receptor was obtained from a woman older than 75 with acute or convalescent COVID-19. V and J are TRBV19 and TRBJ1-1; D is unclear. Sequenced material: peripheral blood. The chain's CDR3 is CASSTLRGGWTEAFF. In nucleotides, the CDR3 is TGTGCCAGTAGTACCTTGCGAGGAGGGTGGACTGAAGCTTTCTTT.